The TCR beta chain under discussion was sequenced for a study of breast tumors, draining lymph nodes, adjacent tissues. Many counts were recorded for this clonotype. The antigen is not known. Axillary draining lymph nodes of breast cancer patients supplied the node samples. Each CDR3 protein gets one entry after TCRdb re-called the multiplex PCR reads with MiXCR. The repertoire holds roughly 100,000 distinct CDR3 sequences, with about 31% as singletons. V was trimmed by 2 bases and J by 0 bases, leaving 10 bases between them. The germline V gene encodes CDR1 KGHDR and CDR2 SFDVKD. The CDR3 sequence is 15 residues long. Study-level results: Tumors had less TCR diversity than lymph nodes, more than nontumor tissue. The lymph node origin of tumor T cells was framed as consistent with a hypothesis, not demonstrated. Luminal-like breast cancer showed significantly greater tumor-nontumor repertoire similarity than basal-like breast cancer did.

The material sequenced was axillary lymph node tissue. The receptor comes from a female donor with breast cancer. Some clones in this sample may be carry-over from other donors' samples. The chain uses TRBV24-1 and TRBJ2-7, with D possibly being TRBD1 or TRBD2 (5 bases each). This CDR3 reads CATSDSSGSSYEQYF. In nucleotides, the CDR3 is TGTGCCACCAGTGATTCCTCAGGGAGCTCCTACGAGCAGTACTTC.